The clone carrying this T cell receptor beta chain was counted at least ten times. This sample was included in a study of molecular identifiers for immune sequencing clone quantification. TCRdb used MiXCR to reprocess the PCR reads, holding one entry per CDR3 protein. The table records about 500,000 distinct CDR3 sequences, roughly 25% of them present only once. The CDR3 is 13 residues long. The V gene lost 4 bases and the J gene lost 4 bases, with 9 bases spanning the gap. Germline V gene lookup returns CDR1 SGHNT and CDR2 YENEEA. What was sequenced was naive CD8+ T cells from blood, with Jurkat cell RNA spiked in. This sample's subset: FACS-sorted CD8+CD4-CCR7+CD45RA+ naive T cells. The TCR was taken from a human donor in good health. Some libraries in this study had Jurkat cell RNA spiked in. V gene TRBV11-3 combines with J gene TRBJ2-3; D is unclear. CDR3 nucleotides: TGTGCCAGCAGCTCCGTAGTGGCAGATACGCAGTATTTT. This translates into CASSSVVADTQYF.